This T cell receptor (beta chain) is drawn from a study of T cells expressing NK-cell markers. Germline values: CDR1 GTSNPN, CDR2 SVGIG (reference sequence). The CDR3 totals 15 residues. No DNA is given; TCRdb re-called the 5' RACE reads and lists each CDR3 protein once. In total, the table holds about 540,000 distinct CDR3 sequences. As concerns this clonotype: What it binds is not known.

Points from the study as a whole: Clones of NKG2C+ T cells that had expanded were of unclear HCMV specificity.

Input material: blood T cells: a sorted CD56 or NKG2C T cell subset, CD4+ or CD8+ T cells, or bulk PBMC T cells (not recorded which). This receptor was identified in a man aged 18 to 30 in good health. V and J are TRBV30 and TRBJ1-4; TCRdb picks TRBD1, but there is no DNA to check that call. The CDR3 sequence is CAWRDLRGRGEKLFF.